This T cell receptor (beta chain) emerged from a study of memory CD4+ T cells and cytomegalovirus serostatus. Study-wide points: A US-trained random forest predicted CMV serostatus with median AUC around 0.92.

On this clone: Its target is not known.

The sort gate was single viable CD3+CD4+CD8-CD45RO+ cells for memory CD4+ T cells. Some clones are missing from TCRdb's copy, which holds only in-frame ones; the method was immunoSEQ multiplex PCR. The sample holds just under 60,000 clones, about 81% seen once. Trimming cost V 4 bases and J 3 bases, with 12 bases left between them. Germline V lookup: CDR1 ENHRY, CDR2 SYGVKD. The CDR3 length is 14 residues. The receptor was isolated from an adult in good health and CMV-seronegative. This sequence joins TRBV10-3 and TRBJ1-2; D not resolved. What was sequenced was memory CD4+ T cells from blood. CDR3 in amino acids: CAISVPGGDYGYTF. The CDR3 DNA is TGTGCCATCAGTGTTCCGGGTGGGGACTATGGCTACACCTTC.